This TCR beta chain was sequenced for a study of blood T cells in healthy people across ages. V lost 10 bases and J 6 bases, leaving 9 bases between the germline ends. This CDR3 has 11 residues. It was with a sample-barcoded 5' primer and a J-beta primer mix that a second PCR of roughly 7 to 12 cycles was run. TCRdb processed the 5' RACE reads anew with MiXCR; each CDR3 protein has one entry. The sample contains 800,000 to 900,000 distinct CDR3 sequences, around 62% of which appear only once. The sequencing input was blood. The rearrangement joins TRBV12-3 or TRBV12-4 to TRBJ2-2; unclear D gene. The clonotype originates from a man aged 25-45 years in good health. CDR3 in DNA: TGTGCCACCCTTTTATCCGGGGAGCTGTTTTTT. Translated, it gives CATLLSGELFF.